Included here is one TCR beta chain sequence, with context. This clone has a single count. Its antigen remains undetermined. Within one base of it there is no much larger clone, and no base qualities were kept. The CDR3 starts with the cysteine, ends with the phenylalanine, and has 10 residues. Only the CDR3 DNA stays, 30 bases, in frame from base 1. V is pared back by 6 bases and J by 6 bases, with 6 bases lying between the germline termini. CDR1 DFQATT and CDR2 SNEGSKA are derived from the germline V gene (reference sequence). For the CD8 naive samples, CD45RO-negative cells were positively selected for CCR7, yielding a CD45RA+CCR7+ population from which TemRA cells were excluded. Donors were healthy HIV-negative adults with no recently reported acute infections or vaccinations. Every donor was a Caucasian adult residing in Nashville, Tennessee, USA. After blood collection by leukapheresis, PBMCs were isolated using Ficoll-Histopaque density gradient centrifugation and then cryopreserved in the vapor phase of liquid nitrogen. Analytical flow cytometry was used to check the purity and quantity of every magnetically sorted T cell population. Genomic DNA was isolated from each sorted fraction and quantified by UV absorbance on a Nanodrop 2000c.

These data come from a study of shared clonotypes between healthy human individuals (dated by TCRdb to the early 2020s). Regarding the research as a whole: The cohort included three men and a couple of women between 18 and 49 years of age. For each donor, CD4 naive and CD4 memory were each run on three plates, CD8 naive on two plates, and CD8 memory on one plate. To estimate repertoire size and how much clonotypes are shared between individuals, the study performed deep sequencing of blood TCR repertoires from a handful of healthy adults. To increase sequencing depth and limit assay-specific biases, different laboratories used diverse techniques to prepare libraries and sequence TCR repertoires. Per donor, leukapheresis produced somewhere between about 0.94 and 9 billion PBMCs. On the study overall, not on this receptor specifically: Pairwise subsampling led to the expectation that sequencing depth would affect the degree of clonotype sharing among donors. Compared with non-shared clonotypes, the clonotypes found in all four sorted-subset donors had higher generation probabilities. The small number of donors limited the genetic and exposure-history diversity represented. When a handful of donors were compared, the shared fraction of clonotypes was about 5% for naive CD4, 3.5% to 4% for naive CD8, roughly 2.5% for memory CD4, and 0.35% to 0.4% for memory CD8. Even with the large sequencing depth, rarefaction of the sorted-subset datasets indicated that sequencing was incomplete. Naive subsets generally had larger estimated clonotype richness than memory subsets. Sampling was limited to blood, and TCR repertoires in tissue likely differ from TCR repertoires in blood.

Using the deep immunoSEQ assay, TCR CDR3 regions were amplified from genomic DNA by multiplex PCR. Genomic DNA extracted from each cell subset was distributed evenly over all wells of several immunoSEQ 96-well plates, and each plate served as one replicate. For sorted subsets, each replicate PCR was loaded with approximately 0.2 ug genomic DNA, equivalent to roughly 30,000 T cell genomes. The purified libraries were quantified using a Qubit 3.0 fluorometer, sized with a Bioanalyzer 2100, and then quantified again using the KAPA Library Quantification kit. Every immunoSEQ 96-well plate was sequenced on a separate single-read 150-cycle Illumina NextSeq 550 flow cell. As for the authors' bioinformatics: The immunoSEQ output contained only junctional sequences without quality scores, so filtering could not match that applied to full-length reads. Sequences were annotated with PyIR, a Python wrapper for IgBLAST v1.9, using IMGT germline references to assign V/J genes and CDR3. Reads with weak V/J assignments (E-value above 1e-6), missing CDR3, stop codons, out-of-frame junctions, or ambiguous translated residues were removed. V3J clonotypes were defined as sequences sharing the same inferred V gene, J gene, and CDR3 amino acid sequence. The percentage overlap between two repertoires was calculated by dividing the number of shared unique clonotypes by the size of the smaller repertoire. Three approaches were used to assess repertoire richness: RTK rarefaction, the Chao1 estimator, and Recon v2.1 estimates of unobserved clonotypes. For all TCRbeta clonotypes obtained by the gDNA method from a handful of donors, generation probabilities were computed with OLGA. TCRdb obtained this table from immuneACCESS and retained in-frame rearrangements with V and J assigned. These tables miss some clones; where compared with another copy, unresolved V genes account for less than half of the shortfall, and the remainder is unexplained. V, J and clone size were drawn from that table, and D and trimming were deduced from the DNA. In all, the sample holds roughly 2.1 million clones, and just over 90% of those were seen once. The ten largest clones take up 1.5% to 2% of the sample.

This sequence was found in a young man in good health. Some clones in this sample may be carry-over from other donors' samples. Sequenced sample: naive CD8+ T cells from PBMCs. This specimen's cell subset or site label, interpreted: CD45RA+CCR7+. Recombination joined TRBV20-1 with TRBJ2-1, with the D gene not clear enough to name. In nucleotides, the sequence is TGCAGTGCGAAAGGCAATGAGCAGTTCTTC. Translated, this is CSAKGNEQFF.